This T cell receptor beta chain was retrieved from a study of human T cells and chemical hapten exposure. This clonotype was observed a handful of times. Its antigen is unidentified. Germline loops: CDR1 SGHRS, CDR2 YFSETQ. V lost 4 bases and J lost 2; bases outside the gene matches: 7. This CDR3 contains 15 residues. TCRdb recomputed calls from the RACE reads with MiXCR, one row per CDR3 protein. The repertoire holds approximately 260,000 distinct CDR3 sequences, around 9.3% seen once, with about 2.5% in the top ten. Regarding the study as a whole: Each of the donors had alopecia, so their immune responses may not resemble those of healthy people.

Time point specified: pre-sensitization, week 0. Regarding treatment: therapeutic diphenylcyclopropenone sensitization with weekly scalp DPC. The total RNA was obtained from whole blood that was not fractionated. Sequenced here: whole blood, sampled in connection with sensitization to the hapten diphenylcyclopropenone (DPC). This receptor was obtained from a woman aged 40 to 50 with alopecia areata. Some clones in this sample may be carry-over from other donors' samples. The chain employs TRBV5-1 and TRBJ2-3; 7 bases agree with TRBD1. CDR3 DNA: TGCGCCAGCAGCCCCGAGGGGGCCTACACAGATACGCAGTATTTT. Its translation: CASSPEGAYTDTQYF.